This TCR beta chain was sequenced during a study of T cell repertoires in cytomegalovirus infection. Study overall: Indications of both CMV infection and matching HLA type were provided by public TCR beta signatures. Findings and caveats of the study: The response measured ex vivo was dominated by TCR beta clonotypes (HLA-C-restricted and CMV-specific).

The CDR3 is 16 amino acids. V lost 0 bases and J 2 bases, leaving 13 bases between the germline ends. Germline values: CDR1 SGHDN, CDR2 FVKESK. Many counts were recorded for this clonotype. The antigen is undetermined. Each CDR3 protein gets one entry after TCRdb re-called the reads with MiXCR. This table has some 170,000 distinct CDR3 sequences, about 17% appearing once. The receptor's source is a human donor in good health (CMV status not recorded). Some clones in this sample may be carry-over from other donors' samples. The rearrangement uses TRBV14 and TRBJ2-5, with D uncertain. The specimen was CD8+ T cells from PBMCs. The CDR3 protein is CASSQDWRTHQETQYF. The DNA for the CDR3 is TGTGCCAGCAGCCAAGATTGGCGTACCCATCAAGAGACCCAGTACTTC.